Listed below are T cell receptor beta chains from one sample, sequenced in a study of CD8 T cells in ankylosing spondylitis. Via MiXCR, TCRdb re-called the 5' RACE reads, giving one row per CDR3 protein. The repertoire holds around 130,000 distinct CDR3 sequences, with about a tenth as singletons. The specimen sequenced was blood, either unsorted or a sorted T cell fraction (not recorded which). These receptors originate from a male donor with ankylosing spondylitis or in good health (not recorded which). The CDR3 runs from the conserved cysteine through the conserved F or W. A D gene is named only where the DNA matches it firmly. Only some rows state a clone size, as once, few, many or a class for expanded clones.

abundance: many; v_gene: TRBV5-6; d_gene: TRBD2; j_gene: TRBJ2-7; CDR3aa: CASSGGSGSNYEQYF; CDR3nt: TGTGCCAGCAGCGGGGGTAGCGGGAGCAACTACGAGCAGTACTTC
abundance: many; v_gene: TRBV9; d_gene: -; j_gene: TRBJ1-4; CDR3aa: CASSVGATNEKLFF; CDR3nt: TGTGCCAGCAGCGTAGGAGCAACTAATGAAAAACTGTTTTTT
abundance: many; v_gene: TRBV29-1; d_gene: TRBD2; j_gene: TRBJ2-3; CDR3aa: CSAFFSGNTDTQYF; CDR3nt: TGCAGCGCCTTTTTTAGCGGGAACACAGATACGCAGTATTTT
abundance: many; v_gene: TRBV7-9; d_gene: -; j_gene: TRBJ1-4; CDR3aa: CASSTWTTTNEKLFF; CDR3nt: TGTGCCAGCAGCACCTGGACAACAACTAATGAAAAACTGTTTTTT
abundance: few; v_gene: TRBV7-3; d_gene: -; j_gene: TRBJ2-1; CDR3aa: CASSLGVNNEQFF; CDR3nt: TGTGCCAGCAGCTTAGGGGTGAACAATGAGCAGTTCTTC
abundance: -; v_gene: TRBV11-2; d_gene: -; j_gene: TRBJ2-1; CDR3aa: CASSIAGTRTYEQFF; CDR3nt: TGTGCCAGCAGCATCGCCGGGACCCGCACCTATGAGCAGTTCTTC
abundance: -; v_gene: TRBV15; d_gene: -; j_gene: TRBJ2-4; CDR3aa: CATSRVTIAKNIQYF; CDR3nt: TGTGCCACCAGCAGAGTCACCATAGCCAAAAACATTCAGTACTTC
abundance: many; v_gene: TRBV4-3; d_gene: TRBD2; j_gene: TRBJ2-1; CDR3aa: CASSQDSVAGYNEQFF; CDR3nt: TGCGCCAGCAGCCAAGATTCCGTAGCGGGGTACAATGAGCAGTTCTTC
abundance: -; v_gene: TRBV7-2; d_gene: TRBD2; j_gene: TRBJ2-2; CDR3aa: CASSLGPGTSLTGELFF; CDR3nt: TGTGCCAGCAGCTTAGGTCCCGGGACTAGCCTCACCGGGGAGCTGTTTTTT
abundance: many; v_gene: TRBV28; d_gene: TRBD2; j_gene: TRBJ2-2; CDR3aa: CASRPKGGRSTGELFF; CDR3nt: TGTGCCAGCAGACCGAAGGGCGGGAGGTCCACCGGGGAGCTGTTTTTT
abundance: few; v_gene: TRBV5-1; d_gene: TRBD1; j_gene: TRBJ2-7; CDR3aa: CASSLGKNRGPSYEQYF; CDR3nt: TGCGCCAGCAGCTTGGGGAAGAACAGGGGGCCATCCTACGAGCAGTACTTC
abundance: many; v_gene: TRBV18; d_gene: TRBD2; j_gene: TRBJ2-5; CDR3aa: CASSPRTSGSSSSQYF; CDR3nt: TGTGCCAGCTCACCCAGGACTAGCGGGAGCTCAAGTTCTCAGTACTTC
abundance: many; v_gene: TRBV20-1; d_gene: TRBD2; j_gene: TRBJ2-3; CDR3aa: CSPSPRTSGTDTQYF; CDR3nt: TGCAGTCCTAGTCCGAGGACTAGCGGCACAGATACGCAGTATTTT
abundance: few; v_gene: TRBV6-5; d_gene: -; j_gene: TRBJ1-5; CDR3aa: CASSYPPGLRDQPQHF; CDR3nt: TGTGCCAGCAGTTACCCACCGGGACTGAGGGATCAGCCCCAGCATTTT
abundance: many; v_gene: TRBV12-3/TRBV12-4; d_gene: -; j_gene: TRBJ2-3; CDR3aa: CASIKKGWGTDTQYF; CDR3nt: TGTGCCAGCATCAAGAAGGGGTGGGGCACAGATACGCAGTATTTT
abundance: -; v_gene: TRBV29-1; d_gene: TRBD1; j_gene: TRBJ1-1; CDR3aa: CSVRQGGTEAFF; CDR3nt: TGCAGCGTGCGACAGGGAGGCACTGAAGCTTTCTTT
abundance: many; v_gene: TRBV29-1; d_gene: TRBD1; j_gene: TRBJ1-6; CDR3aa: CSVPNRGGFHSPLHF; CDR3nt: TGCAGCGTTCCTAACAGGGGAGGGTTCCATTCACCCCTCCACTTT
abundance: -; v_gene: TRBV20-1; d_gene: -; j_gene: TRBJ1-4; CDR3aa: CSARQGFNEKLFF; CDR3nt: TGCAGTGCTCGGCAGGGCTTTAATGAAAAACTGTTTTTT
abundance: many; v_gene: TRBV11-2; d_gene: -; j_gene: TRBJ2-2; CDR3aa: CASSIRLGGELFF; CDR3nt: TGTGCCAGCAGCATACGTTTAGGGGGGGAGCTGTTTTTT
abundance: -; v_gene: TRBV9; d_gene: TRBD2; j_gene: TRBJ2-1; CDR3aa: CASSVVSGHSYNEQFF; CDR3nt: TGTGCCAGCAGCGTAGTTAGCGGGCACTCCTACAATGAGCAGTTCTTC
abundance: -; v_gene: TRBV20-1; d_gene: -; j_gene: TRBJ2-7; CDR3aa: CSASSIDEQYF; CDR3nt: TGCAGTGCTAGCTCTATCGACGAGCAGTACTTC
abundance: many; v_gene: TRBV5-1; d_gene: TRBD2; j_gene: TRBJ2-1; CDR3aa: CASSFTVTSASSYNEQFF; CDR3nt: TGCGCCAGCAGCTTTACGGTGACTAGCGCGAGCTCCTACAATGAGCAGTTCTTC
abundance: many; v_gene: TRBV12-3/TRBV12-4; d_gene: TRBD2; j_gene: TRBJ2-1; CDR3aa: CASSFNREGRFF; CDR3nt: TGTGCCAGCAGTTTTAACCGGGAGGGCCGATTCTTC
abundance: many; v_gene: TRBV20-1; d_gene: TRBD2; j_gene: TRBJ2-7; CDR3aa: CSAPDPGLGGYEQYF; CDR3nt: TGCAGTGCCCCAGATCCGGGACTAGGTGGTTACGAGCAGTACTTC
abundance: many; v_gene: TRBV5-1; d_gene: TRBD2; j_gene: TRBJ2-1; CDR3aa: CASSILAGVDNEQFF; CDR3nt: TGCGCCAGCAGCATCCTAGCGGGAGTCGACAATGAGCAGTTCTTC
abundance: -; v_gene: TRBV28; d_gene: -; j_gene: TRBJ2-2; CDR3aa: CASRTSTQNTGELFF; CDR3nt: TGTGCCAGCCGGACGTCCACACAGAACACCGGGGAGCTGTTTTTT
abundance: many; v_gene: TRBV6-2/TRBV6-3; d_gene: -; j_gene: TRBJ2-1; CDR3aa: CASNYLGLEQFF; CDR3nt: TGTGCCAGCAATTATCTGGGACTCGAGCAGTTCTTC
abundance: many; v_gene: TRBV15; d_gene: TRBD2; j_gene: TRBJ2-5; CDR3aa: CATSRGAGLTGQETQYF; CDR3nt: TGTGCCACCAGCAGAGGAGCGGGGCTAACGGGACAAGAGACCCAGTACTTC
abundance: -; v_gene: TRBV3-1; d_gene: -; j_gene: TRBJ1-2; CDR3aa: CASSLSGQQTGYTF; CDR3nt: TGTGCCAGCAGCCTGTCCGGACAGCAGACCGGCTACACCTTC
abundance: -; v_gene: TRBV29-1; d_gene: TRBD1; j_gene: TRBJ2-2; CDR3aa: CSQTTGLAGELFF; CDR3nt: TGCAGCCAAACGACAGGGTTGGCCGGGGAGCTGTTTTTT
abundance: many; v_gene: TRBV7-6; d_gene: -; j_gene: TRBJ2-2; CDR3aa: CASSLDQANTGELFF; CDR3nt: TGTGCCAGCAGCTTAGATCAAGCGAACACCGGGGAGCTGTTTTTT
abundance: many; v_gene: TRBV7-9; d_gene: -; j_gene: TRBJ1-6; CDR3aa: CASSLNSPLHF; CDR3nt: TGTGCCAGCAGCTTAAATTCACCCCTCCACTTT
abundance: -; v_gene: TRBV6-6; d_gene: -; j_gene: TRBJ1-2; CDR3aa: CATLVGGPRGYTF; CDR3nt: TGTGCCACCCTCGTGGGGGGCCCGCGGGGCTACACCTTC
abundance: many; v_gene: TRBV7-3; d_gene: TRBD2; j_gene: TRBJ2-7; CDR3aa: CASSPSGLDVEQYF; CDR3nt: TGTGCCAGCAGCCCATCGGGACTAGACGTCGAGCAGTACTTC
abundance: many; v_gene: TRBV7-2; d_gene: TRBD2; j_gene: TRBJ2-3; CDR3aa: CASSLWTSGSTDTQYF; CDR3nt: TGTGCCAGCAGCTTATGGACTAGCGGAAGCACAGATACGCAGTATTTT
abundance: many; v_gene: TRBV20-1; d_gene: TRBD1; j_gene: TRBJ2-1; CDR3aa: CSASPMRTGGRISYNEQFF; CDR3nt: TGCAGTGCTAGTCCTATGAGGACAGGGGGCAGAATATCCTACAATGAGCAGTTCTTC
abundance: many; v_gene: TRBV20-1; d_gene: -; j_gene: TRBJ2-3; CDR3aa: CSASAQAPLTDTQYF; CDR3nt: TGCAGTGCTAGCGCACAGGCGCCACTCACAGATACGCAGTATTTT
abundance: few; v_gene: TRBV5-1; d_gene: -; j_gene: TRBJ2-7; CDR3aa: CASSSGQPSEQYF; CDR3nt: TGCGCCAGCAGCTCAGGACAGCCCTCGGAGCAGTACTTC
abundance: many; v_gene: TRBV7-8; d_gene: -; j_gene: TRBJ2-7; CDR3aa: CASSPSERGYEQYF; CDR3nt: TGTGCCAGCAGCCCCTCGGAGAGGGGATACGAGCAGTACTTC
abundance: many; v_gene: TRBV27; d_gene: TRBD1; j_gene: TRBJ2-2; CDR3aa: CASSPDPDRAGRTGELFF; CDR3nt: TGTGCCAGCAGTCCAGACCCCGACAGGGCTGGAAGGACCGGGGAGCTGTTTTTT
abundance: -; v_gene: TRBV29-1; d_gene: TRBD2; j_gene: TRBJ2-1; CDR3aa: CSVQPRLANYYNEQFF; CDR3nt: TGCAGCGTCCAACCAAGACTAGCCAACTACTACAATGAGCAGTTCTTC
abundance: few; v_gene: TRBV15; d_gene: TRBD1; j_gene: TRBJ2-1; CDR3aa: CATSREIGGGNEQFF; CDR3nt: TGTGCCACCAGCAGAGAAATAGGGGGCGGGAATGAGCAGTTCTTC
abundance: few; v_gene: TRBV6-2/TRBV6-3; d_gene: TRBD1; j_gene: TRBJ2-2; CDR3aa: CASSRTGINTGELFF; CDR3nt: TGTGCCAGCAGCCGGACAGGGATCAACACCGGGGAGCTGTTTTTT
abundance: -; v_gene: TRBV20-1; d_gene: TRBD1; j_gene: TRBJ1-2; CDR3aa: CSARVEGAVTF; CDR3nt: TGCAGTGCTAGAGTAGAGGGGGCGGTCACCTTC
abundance: few; v_gene: TRBV12-3/TRBV12-4; d_gene: TRBD2; j_gene: TRBJ2-1; CDR3aa: CASSLGLAGARNEQFF; CDR3nt: TGTGCCAGCAGTTTAGGACTAGCGGGAGCTAGGAATGAGCAGTTCTTC
abundance: few; v_gene: TRBV7-6; d_gene: TRBD1; j_gene: TRBJ2-5; CDR3aa: CASSSYQGGRETQYF; CDR3nt: TGTGCCAGCAGCTCCTACCAAGGGGGCAGGGAGACCCAGTACTTC
abundance: many; v_gene: TRBV20-1; d_gene: TRBD1; j_gene: TRBJ2-2; CDR3aa: CSAVPGQGATGELFF; CDR3nt: TGCAGTGCTGTACCGGGACAGGGGGCGACCGGGGAGCTGTTTTTT
abundance: many; v_gene: TRBV29-1; d_gene: TRBD1; j_gene: TRBJ2-2; CDR3aa: CSVPGTGEDTGELFF; CDR3nt: TGCAGCGTGCCCGGGACAGGGGAAGACACCGGGGAGCTGTTTTTT
abundance: few; v_gene: TRBV7-2; d_gene: -; j_gene: TRBJ2-7; CDR3aa: CASSLATDSLKQYF; CDR3nt: TGTGCCAGCAGCTTAGCAACCGACAGCCTCAAGCAGTACTTC
abundance: few; v_gene: TRBV6-2/TRBV6-3; d_gene: TRBD2; j_gene: TRBJ2-2; CDR3aa: CASSGTSDNTGELFF; CDR3nt: TGTGCCAGCAGCGGGACTAGCGACAACACCGGGGAGCTGTTTTTT
abundance: many; v_gene: TRBV25-1; d_gene: TRBD2; j_gene: TRBJ2-5; CDR3aa: CASSDWAGGPETQYF; CDR3nt: TGTGCCAGCAGTGATTGGGCGGGAGGGCCTGAGACCCAGTACTTC